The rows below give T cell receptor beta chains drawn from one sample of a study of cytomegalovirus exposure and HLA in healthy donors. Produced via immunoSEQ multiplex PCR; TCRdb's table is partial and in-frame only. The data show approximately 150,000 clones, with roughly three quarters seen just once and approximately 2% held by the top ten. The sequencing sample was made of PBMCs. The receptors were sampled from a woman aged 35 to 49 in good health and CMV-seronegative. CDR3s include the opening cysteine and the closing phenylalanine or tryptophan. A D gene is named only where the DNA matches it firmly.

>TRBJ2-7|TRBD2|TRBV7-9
CASSLDRGGSTYEQYF
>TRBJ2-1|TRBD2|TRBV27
CASSPMTSGTNNEQFF
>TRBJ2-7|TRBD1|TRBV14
CASSGGYGQELYEQYF
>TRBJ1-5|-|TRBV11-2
CASSLGSNQPQHF
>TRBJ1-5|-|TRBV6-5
CASSYDGSSNQPQHF
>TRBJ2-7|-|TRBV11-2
CASSLQQFYYEQYF
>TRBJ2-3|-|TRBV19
CASSTSPFRRSLGTQYF
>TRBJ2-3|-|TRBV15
CATSRVGADTQYF
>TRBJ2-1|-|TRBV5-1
CASSLAGDAYNEQFF
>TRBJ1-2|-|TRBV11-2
CASSSDLTGNYGYTF
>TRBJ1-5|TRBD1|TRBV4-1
CASSHTGGDYQPQHF
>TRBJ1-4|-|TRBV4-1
CASSHSGFYAEKLFF
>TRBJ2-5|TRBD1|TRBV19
CASSHRGNEETQYF
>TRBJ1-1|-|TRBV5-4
CASSQQSNTEAFF
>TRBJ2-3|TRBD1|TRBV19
CASSLGQGYTDTQYF
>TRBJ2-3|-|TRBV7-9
CAGRQTGTDTQYF